What follows are 5 T cell receptor beta chains derived from one specimen sequenced in a study of cytomegalovirus exposure and HLA in healthy donors. Amplification used 60 Vbeta primers and 13 Jbeta primers. Sequencing was performed with immunoSEQ multiplex PCR; in TCRdb, only in-frame clones are kept and a portion is missing. The table records over 150,000 clones, roughly 67% of them present only once. Sequencing was performed on PBMCs. Every receptor here comes from a woman between 18 and 30 years old in good health and CMV-seropositive.

V gene TRBV6-5 combines with J gene TRBJ1-6; a weak D match, TRBD1 (6 bases). The CDR3 totals 16 residues. The germline V and J ends were trimmed by 0 bases and 9 bases, with 15 bases remaining between them. Germline values: CDR1 MNHEY, CDR2 SVGAGI. The CDR3 here is CASSYSAGRGGSPLHF. The CDR3 coding sequence is TGTGCCAGCAGTTACTCGGCGGGCAGGGGTGGTTCACCCCTCCACTTT.

CDR3 bases: TGTGCCAGTAGTCCAGGGTCTTTCTACGAGCAGTACTTC. Its translation: CASSPGSFYEQYF. The genes are TRBV19 and TRBJ2-7, with D possibly being TRBD1 (5 bases). This CDR3 is built from 13 residues. CDR1 and CDR2 (germline): LNHDA, SQIVND (reference sequence). V was cut by 5 bases and J by 3 bases, with 11 bases left in between.

The chain combines TRBV10-3 with TRBJ1-3; tentatively, D is TRBD1 (5 bases). Trimming shortened V by 0 bases and J by 4 bases, and 13 bases separated the two germline ends. CDR1 is ENHRY, CDR2 SYGVKD, per germline. CDR3 length equals 16 residues. The chain's CDR3 is CAISESSGGVGNTIYF. DNA for the CDR3: TGTGCCATCAGTGAGTCGTCGGGAGGGGTCGGAAACACCATATATTTT.

The J gene is TRBJ2-1, the V gene TRBV7-2; TRBD2 matches at 9 bases. Germline assignment: CDR1 SGHTA and CDR2 FQGNSA. The CDR3 sequence is 18 residues long. J gave up 2 bases and V 1 base, and 9 bases lay outside the gene matches. The DNA of the CDR3 is TGTGCCAGCAGCTTAGTCGGCGGGGGGGTGGGAACCTACAATGAGCAGTTCTTC. This translates into CASSLVGGGVGTYNEQFF. Supplemented by reference TRBV7-2 and TRBJ2-1, the full variable domain reads GAGVSQSPSNKVTEKGKDVELRCDPISGHTALYWYRQSLGQGLEFLIYFQGNSAPDKSGLPSDRFSAERTGGSVSTLTIQRTQQEDSAVYLCASSLVGGGVGTYNEQFFGPGTRLTVL.

The chain carries TRBV7-2 and TRBJ1-5; 8 positions agree with TRBD1. Germline trimming cut 2 bases from V and 7 bases from J; bases unmatched to any gene: 7. The CDR3 sequence is 15 residues long. Germline V gene data show CDR1 as SGHTA and CDR2 as FQGNSA. The CDR3 loop reads CASSLQGAVGQPQHF. In DNA, the CDR3 is TGTGCCAGCAGCTTACAGGGGGCGGTCGGGCAGCCCCAGCATTTT.